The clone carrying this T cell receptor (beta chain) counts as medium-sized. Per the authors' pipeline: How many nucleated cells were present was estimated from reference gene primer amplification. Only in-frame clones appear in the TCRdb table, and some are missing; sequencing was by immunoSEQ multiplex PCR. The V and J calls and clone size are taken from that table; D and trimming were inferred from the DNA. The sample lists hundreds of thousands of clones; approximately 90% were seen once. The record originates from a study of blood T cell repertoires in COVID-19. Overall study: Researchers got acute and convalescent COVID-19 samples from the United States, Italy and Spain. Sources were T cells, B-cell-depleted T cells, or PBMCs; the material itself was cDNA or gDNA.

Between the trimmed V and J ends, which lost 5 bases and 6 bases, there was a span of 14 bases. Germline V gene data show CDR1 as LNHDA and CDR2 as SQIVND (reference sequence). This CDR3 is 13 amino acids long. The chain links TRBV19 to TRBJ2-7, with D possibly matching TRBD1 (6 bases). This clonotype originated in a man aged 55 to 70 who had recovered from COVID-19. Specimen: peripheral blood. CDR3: CASSSGVGSEQYF. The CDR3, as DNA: TGTGCCAGTAGTTCAGGGGTGGGGTCCGAGCAGTACTTC.